Presented here are 6 T cell receptor beta chains from one specimen sequenced in a study of blood T cell repertoires in COVID-19. The method was immunoSEQ multiplex PCR; TCRdb's version includes in-frame clones alone and lacks a portion of them. The sample contains 10,000 to 13,000 clones, 70% to 90% of which appear only once. Sequencing was performed on peripheral blood. These receptors all stem from a human donor in a cohort sampled during active COVID-19.

The V call is TRBV6-5, the J call TRBJ1-2, with 7 bases aligning to TRBD1. Germline V gene sequence: CDR1 MNHEY, CDR2 SVGAGI. The trim removed 6 bases at V and 8 bases at J, leaving 15 bases unmatched. The CDR3 spans 15 residues. CDR3 residues: CASSFSIPDREGYTF. CDR3 nucleotide sequence: TGTGCCAGCAGCTTTTCTATCCCCGACAGGGAAGGCTACACCTTC.

V and J are TRBV9 and TRBJ2-1; D not certain. Germline V gene sequence: CDR1 SGDLS, CDR2 YYNGEE. V was trimmed by 4 bases and J by 0 bases, leaving 11 bases between them. The CDR3 has 15 amino acids. In DNA, the CDR3 is TGTGCCAGCAGCTATACCTCGAGCTCCTACAATGAGCAGTTCTTC. Its protein is CASSYTSSSYNEQFF.

V gene TRBV18 combines with J gene TRBJ1-1; the match to TRBD1 covers 7 bases. V trimming: 2 bases; J trimming: 6 bases; junction bases outside the gene matches: 6. Germline loops: CDR1 KGHSH, CDR2 LQKENI. This CDR3 is 14 amino acids long. The CDR3 coding sequence is TGTGCCAGCTCACCATTTGACAGGGCAGCTGAAGCTTTCTTT. Amino acid sequence: CASSPFDRAAEAFF.

This clone has more than one count but fewer than ten. V gene TRBV19 combines with J gene TRBJ1-5, with D perhaps TRBD1 (6 bases). The CDR3 has 13 amino acids. CDR1 and CDR2 (germline): LNHDA, SQIVND (reference sequence). V gave up 4 bases and J gave up 9 bases, with 13 bases separating them. The CDR3 DNA sequence: TGTGCCAGTAGTACTAGAACAGGGACGCCCCAGCATTTT. Its translation is CASSTRTGTPQHF.

The CDR3 DNA reads as TGTGCCAGCAGCTTATATCGCAGTGAAGCTTTCTTT. Translation gives CASSLYRSEAFF. The genes are TRBV7-6 and TRBJ1-1; no clear D gene. From germline, CDR1 is SGHVS and CDR2 FNYEAQ. V was clipped by 2 bases and J by 7 bases, with 8 bases between them. The CDR3 runs to 12 residues.

The chain has TRBV14 and TRBJ2-1; 10 bases are shared with TRBD2. J lost 6 bases, V lost 3 bases, and 8 bases had no gene match. The CDR3 length is 16 residues. Germline lookup yields CDR1 SGHDN and CDR2 FVKESK. The CDR3 sequence: CASSHISGGFVNEQFF. CDR3 nucleotides: TGTGCCAGCAGCCATATTAGCGGGGGGTTCGTCAATGAGCAGTTCTTC.